This T cell receptor (beta chain) was sequenced in a study of control samples from healthy donors and cancer patients. Profiled with immunoSEQ multiplex PCR; TCRdb holds only in-frame clones, not every one. The sample gives 230,000 or so clones, just under 95% of which show up once; roughly 1.6% is in the top ten. The receptor was derived from a man over 45 in good health. The sequenced material came from blood.

For the CDR3, the DNA is TGCGCCAGCAGCTTGGAGGGAGGGGGTAACAATCAGCCCCAGCATTTT. It translates to CASSLEGGGNNQPQHF. This chain joins TRBV5-1 and TRBJ1-5, with a weak D call TRBD1 (6 bases). Germline-derived CDR1 and CDR2 are SGHRS and YFSETQ. CDR3 length: 16 amino acids. Trimming removed 0 bases at V and 3 bases at J, with 13 bases between.